A single T cell receptor beta chain is shown here with its context. This CDR3 has 13 residues. Losses at the gene ends were 6 bases for V and 8 bases for J; bases not matched to a gene: 4. Germline lookup yields CDR1 MNHEY and CDR2 SMNVEV (reference sequence). This specimen belongs to a study of cytomegalovirus exposure and HLA in healthy donors. The PCR had 60 Vbeta and 13 Jbeta primers. Sequencing was performed with immunoSEQ multiplex PCR; in TCRdb, only in-frame clones are kept and a portion is missing. Of about 150,000 clones listed, over 70% were seen once; the top ten hold 5.5% to 7.5%. This clonotype was sampled from a man under 40 in good health and CMV-seropositive. Sequences were obtained from PBMCs. This rearrangement joins TRBV27 to TRBJ2-3; 11 bases are shared with TRBD2. This CDR3 reads CASRTSGDGTQYF. CDR3 coding DNA: TGTGCCAGCAGGACTAGCGGGGACGGTACGCAGTATTTT.